A single sample gave rise to the 30 T cell receptor beta chains below, sequenced in a study of identical twins. TCRdb independently ran MiXCR on the 5' RACE reads; one entry per CDR3 protein. The table shows hundreds of thousands of distinct CDR3 sequences, with 5.5% to 8% occurring only once. These data were also reused for a study on yellow fever vaccine responses in identical twins.

Sequenced: memory (CD45RO+) T cells sorted from blood. The receptors come from a woman younger than 30 in good health.

This clonotype was counted many times. The rearrangement links TRBV5-1 to TRBJ1-1; possible D gene TRBD1, 5 bases. CDR1 and CDR2 (germline): SGHRS, YFSETQ. V was trimmed by 0 bases and J by 6 bases, leaving 9 bases between them. The CDR3 runs to 13 residues. CDR3 sequence reads: CASSLEGPAEAFF. The CDR3 DNA reads TGCGCCAGCAGCTTGGAGGGGCCGGCTGAAGCTTTCTTT.

The rearrangement uses TRBV20-1 and TRBJ2-3, with D uncertain. Trimming stripped 3 bases from V and 4 bases from J, with 8 bases between. The CDR3 consists of 12 residues. From germline, CDR1 is DFQATT and CDR2 SNEGSKA (reference sequence). The chain's CDR3 is CSASGTADTQYF. CDR3 bases: TGCAGTGCTAGTGGTACTGCAGATACGCAGTATTTT.

The table lists this clonotype with a few counts. The chain joins TRBV10-2 to TRBJ2-7; TRBD1 matches at 8 bases. Germline V gives CDR1 WSHSY, CDR2 SAAADI. The CDR3 runs to 14 residues. Trimming removed 5 bases from V and 2 bases from J; junction bases left unmatched: 5. The CDR3 nucleotides read TGCGCCAGCAGTATAGACAGGGGCACCTACGAGCAGTACTTC. Encoded protein: CASSIDRGTYEQYF.

Ten or more counts support this clonotype. This chain connects TRBV18 to TRBJ1-1; D is perhaps TRBD1 (5 bases). The CDR3 extends over 17 amino acids. V was shortened by 3 bases and J by 2 bases, with 19 bases between the two germline ends. Germline loops: CDR1 KGHSH, CDR2 LQKENI. In nucleotides, the CDR3 is TGTGCCAGCTCACCCCCTGCGGGAGGGGCCCTCAACACTGAAGCTTTCTTT. Translating it yields CASSPPAGGALNTEAFF.

This sequence joins TRBV5-4 and TRBJ1-1; D not resolved. This CDR3 has 16 residues. Germline V CDR1 and CDR2: SGHNT, YYREEE (reference sequence). The ends were cut back, 1 base at V and 6 bases at J, with 19 bases in the middle. In DNA, the CDR3 is TGTGCCAGCAGCTTGAATATTTTTAATGGAAAATCTGAAGCTTTCTTT. Protein: CASSLNIFNGKSEAFF.

The gene calls are TRBV28 and TRBJ2-7, with 10 positions matching TRBD2. The germline V gene has CDR1 MDHEN and CDR2 SYDVKM. The junction had 16 bases not matched to a gene; V was cut back by 4 bases and J by 4 bases. The CDR3 loop spans 18 amino acids. The DNA for the CDR3 is TGTGCCAGCAGTTCCCGTGGGGTCGCTAGCGGGAGTAGATACGAGCAGTACTTC. Its protein is CASSSRGVASGSRYEQYF.

The table lists this clonotype with many counts. The chain joins TRBV3-1 to TRBJ2-3, with 8 bases matching TRBD2. In germline, CDR1 is LGHDT, CDR2 YNNKEL (reference sequence). The V and J ends lost 0 bases and 8 bases, in that order; junction bases with no gene match: 10. The CDR3 sequence is 16 residues long. CDR3 loop: CASSQDLAGGAPTQYF. The CDR3 region has the DNA TGTGCCAGCAGCCAAGATCTTGCCGGGGGGGCCCCTACGCAGTATTTT.

This clonotype was detected ten times or more. V is TRBV11-2 and J is TRBJ2-3; D gene ambiguous. Per the germline V gene, CDR1 is SGHAT and CDR2 is FQNNGV. This CDR3 contains 17 residues. Between the trimmed V and J ends, which lost 1 base and 0 bases, there was a span of 14 bases. The CDR3 DNA follows: TGTGCCAGCAGCTTAGGAATGAGAAGAACGAGCACAGATACGCAGTATTTT. This sequence encodes CASSLGMRRTSTDTQYF.

V usage is TRBV6-1 and J usage is TRBJ2-7, with D possibly TRBD2 on 6 matching bases. Germline loops: CDR1 MNHNS, CDR2 SASEGT. V lost 2 bases, J lost 1 base, and 6 bases lay in between. The CDR3 covers 13 residues. CDR3 sequence: CASSERGSYEQYV. The CDR3 DNA reads TGTGCCAGCAGTGAACGGGGGTCCTACGAGCAGTACGTC.

This clonotype showed up just a few times. The chain carries TRBV20-1 and TRBJ2-7; 11 bases align to TRBD2. The CDR3 length is 15 residues. V lost 4 bases and J lost 2; bases outside the gene matches: 7. Germline CDR1 reads DFQATT; CDR2 reads SNEGSKA (reference sequence). The CDR3 DNA sequence: TGCAGTGCTAAACGGGGGACTAGCGGAACCTACGAGCAGTACTTC. It codes for CSAKRGTSGTYEQYF.

The chain employs TRBV5-1 and TRBJ2-7, with 8 bases lining up with TRBD2. Germline CDR1 is SGHRS and CDR2 is YFSETQ. The CDR3 loop spans 15 amino acids. Trimming removed 0 bases from V and 4 bases from J; junction bases left unmatched: 6. The CDR3 coding sequence is TGCGCCAGCAGCTTGGACGGCGGGAGGAGATACGAGCAGTACTTC. Translation: CASSLDGGRRYEQYF.

This clonotype was detected a few times. V gene TRBV9 combines with J gene TRBJ2-2, with 12 positions matching TRBD2. The V gene end was trimmed by 0 bases and the J gene end by 5 bases; junction bases not matched to a gene: 8. Germline assignment: CDR1 SGDLS and CDR2 YYNGEE. The CDR3 runs to 18 residues. This CDR3 reads CASSVAIGLAGQTGELFF. CDR3 nucleotide sequence: TGTGCCAGCAGCGTAGCCATTGGACTAGCGGGACAGACCGGGGAGCTGTTTTTT.

The sample holds a few counts of this clonotype. V gene TRBV14 combines with J gene TRBJ1-3, with unresolved D. This CDR3 has 15 residues. Germline V gene data show CDR1 as SGHDN and CDR2 as FVKESK. V was cut by 4 bases and J by 5 bases, with 15 bases left in between. The CDR3 DNA reads as TGTGCCAGCAGCCGGCTGGAGGGCCTTAGAAACACCATATATTTT. This codes for CASSRLEGLRNTIYF.

The chain couples TRBV28 to TRBJ2-1; D may be TRBD2 (5 bases). Germline CDR1 and CDR2: MDHEN and SYDVKM. V was clipped by 7 bases and J by 5 bases, with 12 bases between them. The CDR3 runs to 13 residues. As DNA, the CDR3 is TGTGCCAGCAAGTCGGGGTTTGACAATGAGCAGTTCTTC. Translated: CASKSGFDNEQFF.

At least ten counts were recorded for this clonotype. The J gene is TRBJ2-3, the V gene TRBV5-1; TRBD1 is a possible D gene (6 bases). Trimming removed 2 bases from V and 1 base from J, with 14 bases in between. The CDR3 is made up of 16 amino acids. CDR1 SGHRS and CDR2 YFSETQ come from the germline V gene. The CDR3 spells CASSFAGASRTDTQYF. CDR3 nucleotide sequence: TGCGCCAGCAGCTTTGCAGGGGCCAGCCGCACAGATACGCAGTATTTT.

This clonotype was counted ten times or more. V is TRBV7-2 and J is TRBJ2-5, with TRBD2 matching 8 bases. Per the germline V gene, CDR1 is SGHTA and CDR2 is FQGNSA. There are 16 residues in the CDR3. With V trimmed by 5 bases and J by 2 bases, 10 bases remained unmatched. Here the CDR3 DNA reads TGTGCCAGCAGCCCGGGACTAGTTGGCCCTCAAGAGACCCAGTACTTC. Encoded protein: CASSPGLVGPQETQYF.

This clonotype has a handful of counts. This rearrangement joins TRBV12-3 or TRBV12-4 to TRBJ2-7; maybe TRBD2 (7 bases). This CDR3 is 20 amino acids long. Trimming removed 2 bases from V and 3 bases from J, with 29 bases in between. The CDR3 sequence is CASSLIRRGLKRGNYYEQYF. Here the CDR3 DNA reads TGTGCCAGCAGTTTAATTCGGAGGGGACTAAAAAGGGGGAACTACTACGAGCAGTACTTC.

The gene calls are TRBV7-2 and TRBJ2-2, with TRBD2 matching over 11 bases. This CDR3 is 15 amino acids long. CDR1 is SGHTA and CDR2 is FQGNSA in the germline V gene. The V gene end was trimmed by 6 bases and the J gene end by 5 bases; junction bases not matched to a gene: 5. CDR3 residues: CASRSVAGGTGELFF. CDR3 DNA: TGTGCCAGCAGATCCGTAGCGGGAGGGACCGGGGAGCTGTTTTTT. Full variable domain (missing parts from reference TRBV7-2 and TRBJ2-2): GAGVSQSPSNKVTEKGKDVELRCDPISGHTALYWYRQSLGQGLEFLIYFQGNSAPDKSGLPSDRFSAERTGGSVSTLTIQRTQQEDSAVYLCASRSVAGGTGELFFGEGSRLTVL.

This clonotype was detected a few times. The V gene is TRBV27, the J gene TRBJ2-7; the D is unclear. CDR3 length equals 11 residues. Germline V lookup: CDR1 MNHEY, CDR2 SMNVEV (reference sequence). Trimming left V 2 bases short and J 6 bases short, with 5 bases between. The CDR3 region is CASSLPREQYV. CDR3 DNA: TGTGCCAGCAGTTTACCCCGCGAGCAGTACGTC.

V and J are TRBV5-8 and TRBJ2-7; TRBD1 matches 9 bases. This CDR3 region has 14 residues. Germline CDR1 and CDR2: SGHTS and YDEGEE. V dropped 7 bases and J dropped 7; count of bases not matched to a gene: 12. The CDR3 protein is CASLTGTGRREQYF. The CDR3 nucleotides read TGTGCCAGCCTGACCGGGACAGGGAGGCGAGAGCAGTACTTC.

This clonotype was recorded at least ten times. This rearrangement joins TRBV7-2 to TRBJ2-1; weak D call: TRBD1 (6 bases). CDR3 length equals 13 residues. Germline loops: CDR1 SGHTA, CDR2 FQGNSA. Trimming took off 3 bases at V and 6 bases at J, with 9 bases between the two ends. CDR3 protein: CASSFRGRNEQFF. DNA for the CDR3: TGTGCCAGCAGCTTCAGGGGACGCAATGAGCAGTTCTTC. Drawing the rest from reference TRBV7-2 and TRBJ2-1, the complete variable domain is GAGVSQSPSNKVTEKGKDVELRCDPISGHTALYWYRQSLGQGLEFLIYFQGNSAPDKSGLPSDRFSAERTGGSVSTLTIQRTQQEDSAVYLCASSFRGRNEQFFGPGTRLTVL.

The sample holds a few counts of this clonotype. V is TRBV6-5 and J is TRBJ1-1; possible D gene TRBD1, 5 bases. CDR3 size: 14 residues. Deletions cut 2 bases from V and 4 bases from J, with 11 bases between. Germline CDR1 is MNHEY and CDR2 is SVGAGI. CDR3: CASSYAGTGTEAFF. CDR3 DNA sequence: TGTGCCAGCAGTTACGCAGGGACGGGCACTGAAGCTTTCTTT.

This sequence joins TRBV24-1 and TRBJ2-2, with TRBD2 matching 8 bases. This CDR3 has 16 residues. The germline V gene encodes CDR1 KGHDR and CDR2 SFDVKD. Trimming at V came to 6 bases and at J to 0 bases, leaving 5 bases not matched to a gene. The CDR3 coding sequence is TGTGCCACCAGTAGTAGCGGGACCCCGAACACCGGGGAGCTGTTTTTT. Translation gives CATSSSGTPNTGELFF.

This clonotype was picked up many times. The chain is built from TRBV15 and TRBJ2-3, with 11 bases that match TRBD2. CDR1 is LNHNV and CDR2 is YYDKDF in the germline V gene (reference sequence). The V segment lost 0 bases and the J segment 4 bases; nucleotides outside the gene matches: 6. This CDR3 has 17 residues. The DNA of the CDR3 is TGTGCCACCAGCAGAGATTTAGCGGGAGGGCTGGCAGATACGCAGTATTTT. Amino acid sequence: CATSRDLAGGLADTQYF.

The V gene is TRBV28, the J gene TRBJ2-3; possibly TRBD2 for D (5 bases). Trimming shortened V by 8 bases and J by 3 bases, and 15 bases separated the two germline ends. CDR1 and CDR2 (germline): MDHEN, SYDVKM. CDR3 length equals 14 residues. The CDR3 region has the DNA TGTGCCAGCGCCAATGGAGGCGAAACAGATACGCAGTATTTT. As protein: CASANGGETDTQYF. The full variable domain, rest sourced from reference TRBV28 and TRBJ2-3, is DVKVTQSSRYLVKRTGEKVFLECVQDMDHENMFWYRQDPGLGLRLIYFSYDVKMKEKGDIPEGYSVSREKKERFSLILESASTNQTSMYLCASANGGETDTQYFGPGTRLTVL.

This clonotype was seen at least ten times. J is TRBJ1-1 and V is TRBV7-9, with a possible D match to TRBD1 (6 bases). Germline V gene sequence: CDR1 SEHNR, CDR2 FQNEAQ (reference sequence). V was clipped by 3 bases and J by 4 bases, with 9 bases between them. CDR3 length: 13 amino acids. This CDR3 reads CASSFGGLTEAFF. CDR3 coding DNA: TGTGCCAGCAGCTTCGGGGGCCTCACTGAAGCTTTCTTT.

The chain has TRBV5-1 and TRBJ1-2; 12 nucleotides match TRBD1. The V segment lost 4 bases and the J segment 9 bases; nucleotides outside the gene matches: 4. The CDR3 covers 13 residues. The germline CDR1 and CDR2 sequences are SGHRS and YFSETQ. The CDR3 sequence is CASSEGQGASYTF. The CDR3 DNA is TGCGCCAGCAGCGAGGGACAGGGGGCGAGCTACACCTTC.

This clonotype was detected a few times. V is TRBV6-5 and J is TRBJ2-2; D is ambiguous. The CDR3 contains 12 residues. The V end was cut by 6 bases, the J end by 4 bases, with 6 bases between. Germline CDR1 is MNHEY and CDR2 is SVGAGI. CDR3 nucleotides: TGTGCCAGCAGGCAGAGCACCGGGGAGCTGTTTTTT. It encodes CASRQSTGELFF.

The CDR3 reads CASSQVYAVAPGMNTEAFF. In nucleotides, the CDR3 is TGTGCCAGCAGCCAAGTATATGCGGTAGCCCCGGGCATGAACACTGAAGCTTTCTTT. The chain employs TRBV14 and TRBJ1-1, with no clear D. V was trimmed by 1 base and J by 0 bases, leaving 21 bases between them. CDR1 and CDR2 from the germline V gene are SGHDN and FVKESK. The CDR3 runs 19 residues.

This clonotype showed up many times. V and J are TRBV12-3 or TRBV12-4 and TRBJ1-5, with D tentatively TRBD1 (5 bases). V was clipped by 3 bases and J by 5 bases, with 14 bases between them. This CDR3 comprises 15 residues. CDR3 in amino acids: CASSFGRVVHQPQHF. The CDR3 bases are TGTGCCAGCAGTTTTGGCAGGGTAGTCCATCAGCCCCAGCATTTT.